Described below is a single T cell receptor beta chain sequence and its context. Its cognate antigen is unknown. Sequencing used immunoSEQ multiplex PCR; TCRdb keeps in-frame clones, though not all of them. The sample records 110,000 to 150,000 clones, 75% to 90% being singletons. These data are taken from a study of T cell responses to AZD1222 COVID-19 vaccine. Trimming removed 8 bases from V and 2 bases from J, with 15 bases in between. Germline assignment: CDR1 LNHDA and CDR2 SQIVND (reference sequence). The CDR3 loop spans 14 amino acids. Whole-study findings and limits: Donor demographics were predominantly white British with a female majority; clonal diversity may be underestimated. Only after the peak T cell response were repertoires sampled. Reportedly, nearly half the spike-specific TCRs target unmutated variant regions. Just a handful of people given AZD1222 tested seropositive at baseline.

The sequence was obtained from an adult in good health. The specimen was peripheral blood, collected on day 0 of AZD1222 vaccination. This chain links TRBV19 with TRBJ2-5; weak D call: TRBD1 (6 bases). This chain's CDR3 is CASARQAGQETQYF. The CDR3 coding sequence is TGTGCCAGTGCTCGACAGGCCGGACAAGAGACCCAGTACTTC.